The 11 T cell receptor beta chains listed next were all sequenced from one sample in a study of blood T cell repertoires in COVID-19. Sequencing was performed with immunoSEQ multiplex PCR; in TCRdb, only in-frame clones are kept and a portion is missing. The sample has approximately 120,000 clones, around 82% seen once. The sequenced sample was peripheral blood. The receptors stem from an elderly man with active or convalescent COVID-19.

The chain carries TRBV7-9 and TRBJ2-7; D not certain. Germline V CDR1 and CDR2: SEHNR, FQNEAQ (reference sequence). CDR3 size: 12 residues. V was shortened by 5 bases and J by 2 bases, with 7 bases between the two germline ends. The CDR3 DNA reads as TGTGCCAGCAGCCCAGACACCTACGAGCAGTACTTC. Protein product: CASSPDTYEQYF.

The gene calls are TRBV9 and TRBJ2-1; TRBD2 matches at 8 bases. The CDR3 runs 16 residues. Germline CDR1 is SGDLS and CDR2 is YYNGEE. The ends lost 0 bases at V and 6 bases at J; junction bases unmatched: 8. In nucleotides, the CDR3 is TGTGCCAGCAGCGTAGCTAGGCGGGGGGCTTTCAATGAGCAGTTCTTC. Translation: CASSVARRGAFNEQFF.

This rearrangement joins TRBV15 to TRBJ1-1, with D uncertain. The ends were cut back, 0 bases at V and 4 bases at J, with 6 bases in the middle. The CDR3 extends over 13 amino acids. CDR1 LNHNV and CDR2 YYDKDF come from the germline V gene (reference sequence). The CDR3 protein is CATSRESGTEAFF. The CDR3 DNA is TGTGCCACCAGCAGAGAGTCAGGCACTGAAGCTTTCTTT.

The chain combines TRBV3-1 (or the pseudogene TRBV3-2) with TRBJ1-5, with D tentatively TRBD1 (6 bases). This CDR3 has 14 residues. Germline V gene data show CDR1 as LGHDT and CDR2 as YNNKEL (reference sequence). V was trimmed by 1 base and J by 7 bases, leaving 11 bases between them. In nucleotides, the CDR3 is TGTGCCAGCAGCCAAGGGACAGTAGGCCAGCCCCAGCATTTT. This encodes CASSQGTVGQPQHF.

V usage is TRBV2 and J usage is TRBJ1-6; D remains ambiguous. Germline V gives CDR1 SNHLY, CDR2 FYNNEI. This CDR3 is built from 17 residues. V gave up 5 bases and J gave up 0 bases, with 14 bases separating them. CDR3 sequence reads: CASSRLAASSYNSPLHF. CDR3 bases: TGTGCCAGCAGTCGTCTGGCAGCTAGCTCCTATAATTCACCCCTCCACTTT.

V and J are TRBV7-3 and TRBJ2-5; 13 nucleotides align to TRBD2. Germline CDR1 reads SGHTA; CDR2 reads FQGTGA. The CDR3 consists of 16 residues. V lost 5 bases to trimming and J lost 5 bases; unmatched junction nucleotides: 8. The CDR3 protein is CASSQSGLAGLETQYF. The CDR3 DNA follows: TGTGCCAGCAGCCAATCGGGACTAGCGGGGTTGGAGACCCAGTACTTC.

The chain is built from TRBV28 and TRBJ2-2, with a tentative D call TRBD2 (5 bases). Trimming cost V 7 bases and J 4 bases, with 16 bases left between them. The CDR3 loop spans 15 amino acids. Germline assignment: CDR1 MDHEN and CDR2 SYDVKM. The CDR3 DNA is TGTGCCAGCACGGACTCTAGTTCGTTCACCGGGGAGCTGTTTTTT. Its translation: CASTDSSSFTGELFF.

This chain connects TRBV5-1 to TRBJ1-3, with D perhaps TRBD1 (5 bases). CDR1 and CDR2 from the germline V gene are SGHRS and YFSETQ. This CDR3 comprises 16 residues. V was cut by 3 bases and J by 0 bases, with 13 bases left in between. The DNA of the CDR3 is TGCGCCAGCAGCTCAAGGCCCGGGGGCTCTGGAAACACCATATATTTT. Its translation is CASSSRPGGSGNTIYF.

J is TRBJ1-1 and V is TRBV2; perhaps TRBD1 as D (6 bases). V shed 5 bases and J shed 6 bases, with 10 bases lying between them. The germline CDR1 and CDR2 sequences are SNHLY and FYNNEI. CDR3 length: 12 residues. The CDR3 loop reads CASSFTGPEAFF. The CDR3, as DNA: TGTGCCAGCAGTTTTACAGGGCCTGAAGCTTTCTTT.

The V gene is TRBV18, the J gene TRBJ2-1; 10 bases align to TRBD1. CDR3 length equals 15 residues. Germline assignment: CDR1 KGHSH and CDR2 LQKENI. Trimming at V came to 5 bases and at J to 4 bases, leaving 5 bases not matched to a gene. DNA for the CDR3: TGTGCCAGCTCAGACGGGACAGGGGTGTACAATGAGCAGTTCTTC. This encodes CASSDGTGVYNEQFF.

The chain combines TRBV10-3 with TRBJ2-2; 7 bases line up with TRBD1. Trimming at V came to 0 bases and at J to 0 bases, leaving 1 base not matched to a gene. CDR1 and CDR2 from the germline V gene are ENHRY and SYGVKD. The CDR3 consists of 16 residues. The DNA of the CDR3 is TGTGCCATCAGTGAGTCGGGACAGCCGAACACCGGGGAGCTGTTTTTT. Translation gives CAISESGQPNTGELFF.